The 13 T cell receptor beta chains given below trace back to one sample, sequenced in a study of T cell changes during pregnancy in multiple sclerosis. Profiling relied on immunoSEQ multiplex PCR, and the TCRdb table lists in-frame clones only, not all of them. The table records 35,000 to 45,000 clones, 80% to 95% of them present only once. The sample in question was CD4+ T cells from peripheral blood mononuclear cells, obtained after pregnancy. The source is a female donor in good health, enrolled as a control in a pregnancy study.

J is TRBJ1-1 and V is TRBV28; 9 bases are a match to TRBD1. Germline values: CDR1 MDHEN, CDR2 SYDVKM. V shed 2 bases, J shed 9 bases, and the junction held 7 bases outside the gene matches. There are 14 residues in the CDR3. CDR3 coding DNA: TGTGCCAGCAGTTTACCACAGGGGGCGAGAAAAGCTTTCTTT. It translates to CASSLPQGARKAFF. Together with reference TRBV28 and TRBJ1-1, the CDR3 gives the full variable domain: DVKVTQSSRYLVKRTGEKVFLECVQDMDHENMFWYRQDPGLGLRLIYFSYDVKMKEKGDIPEGYSVSREKKERFSLILESASTNQTSMYLCASSLPQGARKAFFGQGTRLTVV.

The V gene is TRBV7-9, the J gene TRBJ2-2; D may be TRBD2 (5 bases). The germline CDR1 and CDR2 sequences are SEHNR and FQNEAQ (reference sequence). CDR3 length: 18 residues. Trimming shortened V by 5 bases and J by 1 base, and 20 bases separated the two germline ends. CDR3 protein: CASSRLLGRQVNTGELFF. Written as DNA, the CDR3 is TGTGCCAGCAGCCGACTACTCGGCCGTCAAGTGAACACCGGGGAGCTGTTTTTT.

This clone showed up just once. V and J are TRBV5-1 and TRBJ1-2, with 9 bases fitting TRBD1. This CDR3 spans 15 amino acids. Germline trimming cut 3 bases from V and 4 bases from J; bases unmatched to any gene: 7. Germline loops: CDR1 SGHRS, CDR2 YFSETQ. The DNA for the CDR3 is TGCGCCAGCAGCTCGCTAGAGACAGGGGGCTATGGCTACACCTTC. This gives the protein CASSSLETGGYGYTF.

This clone was counted once. V usage is TRBV7-2 and J usage is TRBJ2-1; a possible D gene is TRBD1 (5 bases). This CDR3 has 13 amino acids. V was clipped by 6 bases and J by 4 bases, with 10 bases between them. Germline assignment: CDR1 SGHTA and CDR2 FQGNSA. This CDR3 reads CASRRDRYNEQFF. The CDR3 DNA reads TGTGCCAGCAGGCGCGACAGATACAATGAGCAGTTCTTC. The full variable domain, with the rest looked up from reference TRBV7-2 and TRBJ2-1, is GAGVSQSPSNKVTEKGKDVELRCDPISGHTALYWYRQSLGQGLEFLIYFQGNSAPDKSGLPSDRFSAERTGGSVSTLTIQRTQQEDSAVYLCASRRDRYNEQFFGPGTRLTVL.

The CDR3 reads CASSSPGVQFF. CDR3 coding DNA: TGTGCCAGCAGTTCTCCGGGAGTCCAGTTCTTC. V gene TRBV28 combines with J gene TRBJ2-1; D perhaps matches TRBD2 (6 bases). The germline V gene encodes CDR1 MDHEN and CDR2 SYDVKM. The V end lost 4 bases, the J end lost 13 bases, and 11 bases lay between the germline ends. The length of the CDR3 is 11 residues.

V and J are TRBV29-1 and TRBJ2-2, with a tentative D call TRBD2 (5 bases). This CDR3 spans 14 amino acids. From germline, CDR1 is SQVTM and CDR2 ANQGSEA. V shed 4 bases and J shed 1 base, with 10 bases lying between them. The CDR3 sequence is CSVGGRWNTGELFF. The CDR3 DNA is TGCAGCGTTGGTGGGAGATGGAACACCGGGGAGCTGTTTTTT.

CDR3 sequence: CASSHPGLAGGAQLNEQFF. The CDR3 DNA is TGCGCCAGCAGCCACCCGGGACTAGCGGGGGGGGCCCAGCTCAATGAGCAGTTCTTC. This chain uses TRBV4-1 with TRBJ2-1, with 16 bases matching TRBD2. The CDR3 totals 19 residues. Germline V lookup: CDR1 MGHRA, CDR2 YSYEKL. V dropped 3 bases and J dropped 6; count of bases not matched to a gene: 11.

V and J are TRBV5-6 and TRBJ1-2; possible D gene TRBD1, 6 bases. The V end was cut by 0 bases, the J end by 13 bases, with 22 bases between. From germline, CDR1 is SGHDT and CDR2 YYEEEE. The CDR3 runs 15 residues. CDR3 sequence: CASSLASGAGASPTF. DNA for the CDR3: TGTGCCAGCAGCTTGGCGTCTGGGGCAGGGGCCTCGCCCACCTTC.

The chain joins TRBV10-3 to TRBJ2-3, with D tentatively TRBD1 (6 bases). The CDR3 runs 18 residues. V was pared by 4 bases and J by 0 bases, with 20 bases between. Per germline, CDR1 ENHRY and CDR2 SYGVKD. CDR3 amino acids: CAISGLTLQGLSTDTQYF. The CDR3 coding sequence is TGTGCCATCAGTGGGCTAACACTTCAGGGGCTAAGCACAGATACGCAGTATTTT.

In this sample, this clone turned up once. The rearrangement joins TRBV6-5 to TRBJ1-6; 12 bases map to TRBD1. V shed 7 bases, J shed 10 bases, and the junction held 8 bases outside the gene matches. Per germline, CDR1 MNHEY and CDR2 SVGAGI. CDR3 size: 15 residues. DNA of the CDR3: TGTGCCAGCAACCCCGGGACAGGGGGCCGATCACCCCTCCACTTT. Residues: CASNPGTGGRSPLHF.

V is TRBV6-1 and J is TRBJ2-7; the D gene is possibly TRBD1 (6 bases). This CDR3 is 14 amino acids long. V lost 4 bases, J lost 4 bases, and 14 bases lay in between. Germline CDR1 MNHNS, CDR2 SASEGT. The CDR3 nucleotides read TGTGCCAGCAGTGTTGAAGGGGGTCGGTACGAGCAGTACTTC. Translated, it gives CASSVEGGRYEQYF.

J is TRBJ2-3 and V is TRBV29-1; tentative D call: TRBD2 (5 bases). The CDR3 sequence is 14 residues long. Trimming cost V 5 bases and J 1 base, with 13 bases left between them. Germline CDR1 SQVTM, CDR2 ANQGSEA. The CDR3 DNA reads as TGCAGCGTTCGACGGGGAGTTGGCACAGATACGCAGTATTTT. This gives the protein CSVRRGVGTDTQYF.

The chain uses TRBV7-3 and TRBJ1-1; D unclear. V was clipped by 1 base and J by 2 bases, with 5 bases between them. Germline CDR1 and CDR2: SGHTA and FQGTGA. This CDR3 spans 13 amino acids. The CDR3, as DNA: TGTGCCAGCAGCTTAATGTATAACACTGAAGCTTTCTTT. The encoded protein is CASSLMYNTEAFF. The full variable domain, its missing parts supplied by reference TRBV7-3 and TRBJ1-1, is GAGVSQTPSNKVTEKGKYVELRCDPISGHTALYWYRQSLGQGPEFLIYFQGTGAADDSGLPNDRFFAVRPEGSVSTLKIQRTERGDSAVYLCASSLMYNTEAFFGQGTRLTVV.